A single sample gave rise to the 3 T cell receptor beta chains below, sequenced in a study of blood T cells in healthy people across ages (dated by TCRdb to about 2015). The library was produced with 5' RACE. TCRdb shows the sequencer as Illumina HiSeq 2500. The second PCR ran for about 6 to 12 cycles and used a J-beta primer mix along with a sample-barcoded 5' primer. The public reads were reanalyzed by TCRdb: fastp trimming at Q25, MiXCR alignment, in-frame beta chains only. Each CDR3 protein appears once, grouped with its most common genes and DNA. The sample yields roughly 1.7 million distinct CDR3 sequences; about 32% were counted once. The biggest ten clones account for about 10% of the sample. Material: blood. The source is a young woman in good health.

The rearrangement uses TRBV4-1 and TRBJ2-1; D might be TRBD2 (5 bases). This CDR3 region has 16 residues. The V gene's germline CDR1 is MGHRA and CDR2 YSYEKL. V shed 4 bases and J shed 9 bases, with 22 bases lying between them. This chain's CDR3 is CASSRAVGGLEGEQFF. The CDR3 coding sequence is TGCGCCAGCAGCCGGGCGGTCGGAGGCCTAGAAGGTGAGCAGTTCTTC.

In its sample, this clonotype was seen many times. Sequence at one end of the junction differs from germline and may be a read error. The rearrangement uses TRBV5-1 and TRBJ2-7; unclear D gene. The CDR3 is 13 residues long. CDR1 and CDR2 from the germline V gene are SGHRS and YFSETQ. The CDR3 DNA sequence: TGTGCCAGCAGCTTAGGTGGATACTACGAGCAGTACTTC. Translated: CASSLGGYYEQYF.

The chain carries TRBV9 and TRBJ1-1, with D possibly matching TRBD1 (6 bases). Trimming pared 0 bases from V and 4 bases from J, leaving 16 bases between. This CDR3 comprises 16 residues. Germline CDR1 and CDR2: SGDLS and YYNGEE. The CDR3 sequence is CASSVERGAGFTEAFF. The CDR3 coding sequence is TGTGCCAGCAGCGTAGAGCGGGGGGCCGGTTTCACTGAAGCTTTCTTT.